These T cell receptor beta chains were read from a single sample in a study of Graves' ophthalmopathy and Graves' hyperthyroidism. TCRdb recomputed calls from the multiplex PCR reads with MiXCR, one row per CDR3 protein. Among about 1.1 million distinct CDR3 sequences listed, about 35% were seen once. Input material: peripheral blood or thyroid tissue (not recorded which). Receptor source: an adult man with Graves' hyperthyroidism. CDR3s include the opening cysteine and the closing phenylalanine or tryptophan. Each record gives: D gene, V gene, clone size, J gene, CDR3 protein, CDR3 DNA. The D gene is left open where the match is weak. The size entry is marked missing in some rows and otherwise reads once, few, many or a size class.

>TRBD1|TRBV7-9|.|TRBJ1-2
CASSFGQGRCGYTF
TGTGCCAGCAGCTTCGGACAGGGACGCTGTGGCTACACCTTC
>TRBD2|TRBV9|.|TRBJ2-7
CASSQSGTRAYEQYF
TGTGCCAGCAGCCAGTCCGGGACTAGGGCCTACGAGCAGTACTTC
>.|TRBV6-5|few|TRBJ1-2
CASRSGGEYGYTF
TGTGCCAGCAGATCCGGGGGGGAATATGGCTACACCTTC
>TRBD2|TRBV5-1|.|TRBJ2-7
CASSLVGGTLEQYF
TGCGCCAGCAGCTTGGTGGGGGGGACCCTCGAGCAGTACTTC
>.|TRBV6-6|few|TRBJ2-5
CASSYWRGEETQYF
TGTGCCAGCAGTTACTGGCGGGGAGAAGAGACCCAGTACTTC
>TRBD2|TRBV5-1|.|TRBJ2-7
CASTLGSGRSLFEQYF
TGCGCCAGCACCTTGGGTAGCGGGAGGTCTCTCTTTGAGCAGTACTTC
>TRBD1|TRBV5-1|many|TRBJ2-7
CASSSPRGTGAEQYF
TGCGCCAGCAGCTCACCCCGCGGGACAGGCGCCGAGCAGTACTTC
>.|TRBV5-1|many|TRBJ1-2
CASSPSVNYGYTF
TGCGCCAGCAGCCCGAGCGTTAACTATGGCTACACCTTC
>.|TRBV9|.|TRBJ1-1
CASSVVSGIEAFF
TGTGCCAGCAGCGTAGTATCCGGGATTGAAGCTTTCTTT
>TRBD1|TRBV29-1|.|TRBJ2-5
CSVDSRGTGEETQYF
TGCAGCGTTGATTCCCGCGGGACAGGGGAAGAGACCCAGTACTTC
>.|TRBV10-3|many|TRBJ2-7
CAISGPDTGEYEQYF
TGTGCCATCAGTGGGCCCGATACGGGAGAGTACGAGCAGTACTTC
>TRBD2|TRBV20-1|many|TRBJ2-5
CSAPRTSGAIETQYF
TGCAGTGCTCCACGGACTAGCGGGGCCATCGAGACCCAGTACTTC
>TRBD2|TRBV25-1|many|TRBJ2-2
CASRGLAGDSNTGELFF
TGTGCCAGCAGGGGACTAGCGGGGGATTCTAACACCGGGGAGCTGTTTTTT
>.|TRBV7-6|.|TRBJ1-2
CASSSGQYSGNTF
TGTGCCAGCAGCTCCGGGCAATACTCTGGAAACACCTTC
>.|TRBV29-1|.|TRBJ1-1
CSVEDLGRAEAFF
TGCAGCGTTGAAGATCTGGGGCGGGCTGAAGCTTTCTTT
>.|TRBV19|few|TRBJ1-5
CASMIGEGRGNQPQHF
TGTGCCAGTATGATAGGGGAGGGCAGGGGCAATCAGCCCCAGCATTTT
>TRBD2|TRBV9|many|TRBJ2-2
CASSVGTTNTGELFF
TGTGCCAGCAGCGTGGGGACTACGAACACCGGGGAGCTGTTTTTT
>.|TRBV7-9|few|TRBJ1-5
CASSQGGLGNQPQHF
TGTGCCAGCAGCCAAGGGGGGCTAGGGAATCAGCCCCAGCATTTT
>TRBD2|TRBV29-1|once|TRBJ2-5
CSVELAAPVETQYF
TGCAGCGTTGAACTAGCGGCCCCCGTGGAGACCCAGTACTTC
>TRBD1|TRBV28|few|TRBJ2-7
CASSSEGQGLSYEQYF
TGTGCCAGCAGTTCGGAGGGACAGGGGTTATCCTACGAGCAGTACTTC
>TRBD1|TRBV15|.|TRBJ2-7
CATSSLGQGRLNEQYF
TGTGCCACCAGCAGCTTGGGACAGGGTAGGTTGAACGAGCAGTACTTC
>.|TRBV29-1|.|TRBJ1-3
CSVEYGNTIYF
TGCAGCGTTGAATACGGAAACACCATATATTTT
>TRBD1|TRBV9|many|TRBJ1-6
CASSIDRAGNSPLHF
TGTGCCAGCAGCATAGACAGGGCGGGGAATTCACCCCTCCACTTT
>TRBD2|TRBV7-2|.|TRBJ2-7
CASSYAGGMRYEQYF
TGTGCCAGCAGCTACGCCGGGGGGATGCGCTACGAGCAGTACTTC
>.|TRBV4-3|.|TRBJ1-3
CASSQDIRAHTIYF
TGCGCCAGCAGCCAAGATATAAGGGCTCACACCATATATTTT
>.|TRBV29-1|many|TRBJ2-7
CSVEDWARGGYEQYF
TGCAGCGTTGAAGATTGGGCACGTGGGGGCTACGAGCAGTACTTC
>TRBD2|TRBV10-3|.|TRBJ2-7
CAISSGRPYEQYF
TGTGCCATCTCTAGCGGGAGACCCTACGAGCAGTACTTC
>.|TRBV11-1|once|TRBJ2-7
CASSGLGGESYEQYF
TGTGCCAGCAGCGGTTTGGGGGGCGAATCCTACGAGCAGTACTTC
>.|TRBV5-1|.|TRBJ2-3
CASRFRTDTQYF
TGCGCCAGCAGATTCCGGACAGATACGCAGTATTTT
>TRBD1|TRBV7-9|many|TRBJ1-1
CASSSNRDRVPEAFF
TGTGCCAGCAGCTCCAACCGGGACAGGGTCCCTGAAGCTTTCTTT
>.|TRBV18|.|TRBJ1-1
CASSLYRPQGAEAFF
TGTGCCAGCTCACTGTACAGGCCTCAAGGGGCTGAAGCTTTCTTT
>.|TRBV6-5|many|TRBJ2-7
CASSELGQGSHEQYF
TGTGCCAGCAGTGAACTCGGGCAGGGGAGCCACGAGCAGTACTTC
>TRBD1|TRBV29-1|many|TRBJ2-5
CSVGDRGRLETQYF
TGCAGCGTTGGTGACAGGGGGCGGTTGGAGACCCAGTACTTC
>.|TRBV18|.|TRBJ1-3
CASSPAGSSGNTIYF
TGTGCCAGCTCACCGGCCGGCAGCTCTGGAAACACCATATATTTT
>TRBD1|TRBV7-8|many|TRBJ2-2
CASSPVTGTGSTGELFF
TGTGCCAGCAGCCCCGTGACCGGGACAGGGTCCACCGGGGAGCTGTTTTTT
>TRBD2|TRBV6-5|.|TRBJ2-5
CASSPGRAVETQYF
TGTGCCAGCAGCCCGGGGAGGGCCGTAGAGACCCAGTACTTC
>.|TRBV7-9|.|TRBJ2-6
CASSPRAAANVLTF
TGTGCCAGCAGCCCCCGGGCGGCGGCCAACGTCCTGACTTTC